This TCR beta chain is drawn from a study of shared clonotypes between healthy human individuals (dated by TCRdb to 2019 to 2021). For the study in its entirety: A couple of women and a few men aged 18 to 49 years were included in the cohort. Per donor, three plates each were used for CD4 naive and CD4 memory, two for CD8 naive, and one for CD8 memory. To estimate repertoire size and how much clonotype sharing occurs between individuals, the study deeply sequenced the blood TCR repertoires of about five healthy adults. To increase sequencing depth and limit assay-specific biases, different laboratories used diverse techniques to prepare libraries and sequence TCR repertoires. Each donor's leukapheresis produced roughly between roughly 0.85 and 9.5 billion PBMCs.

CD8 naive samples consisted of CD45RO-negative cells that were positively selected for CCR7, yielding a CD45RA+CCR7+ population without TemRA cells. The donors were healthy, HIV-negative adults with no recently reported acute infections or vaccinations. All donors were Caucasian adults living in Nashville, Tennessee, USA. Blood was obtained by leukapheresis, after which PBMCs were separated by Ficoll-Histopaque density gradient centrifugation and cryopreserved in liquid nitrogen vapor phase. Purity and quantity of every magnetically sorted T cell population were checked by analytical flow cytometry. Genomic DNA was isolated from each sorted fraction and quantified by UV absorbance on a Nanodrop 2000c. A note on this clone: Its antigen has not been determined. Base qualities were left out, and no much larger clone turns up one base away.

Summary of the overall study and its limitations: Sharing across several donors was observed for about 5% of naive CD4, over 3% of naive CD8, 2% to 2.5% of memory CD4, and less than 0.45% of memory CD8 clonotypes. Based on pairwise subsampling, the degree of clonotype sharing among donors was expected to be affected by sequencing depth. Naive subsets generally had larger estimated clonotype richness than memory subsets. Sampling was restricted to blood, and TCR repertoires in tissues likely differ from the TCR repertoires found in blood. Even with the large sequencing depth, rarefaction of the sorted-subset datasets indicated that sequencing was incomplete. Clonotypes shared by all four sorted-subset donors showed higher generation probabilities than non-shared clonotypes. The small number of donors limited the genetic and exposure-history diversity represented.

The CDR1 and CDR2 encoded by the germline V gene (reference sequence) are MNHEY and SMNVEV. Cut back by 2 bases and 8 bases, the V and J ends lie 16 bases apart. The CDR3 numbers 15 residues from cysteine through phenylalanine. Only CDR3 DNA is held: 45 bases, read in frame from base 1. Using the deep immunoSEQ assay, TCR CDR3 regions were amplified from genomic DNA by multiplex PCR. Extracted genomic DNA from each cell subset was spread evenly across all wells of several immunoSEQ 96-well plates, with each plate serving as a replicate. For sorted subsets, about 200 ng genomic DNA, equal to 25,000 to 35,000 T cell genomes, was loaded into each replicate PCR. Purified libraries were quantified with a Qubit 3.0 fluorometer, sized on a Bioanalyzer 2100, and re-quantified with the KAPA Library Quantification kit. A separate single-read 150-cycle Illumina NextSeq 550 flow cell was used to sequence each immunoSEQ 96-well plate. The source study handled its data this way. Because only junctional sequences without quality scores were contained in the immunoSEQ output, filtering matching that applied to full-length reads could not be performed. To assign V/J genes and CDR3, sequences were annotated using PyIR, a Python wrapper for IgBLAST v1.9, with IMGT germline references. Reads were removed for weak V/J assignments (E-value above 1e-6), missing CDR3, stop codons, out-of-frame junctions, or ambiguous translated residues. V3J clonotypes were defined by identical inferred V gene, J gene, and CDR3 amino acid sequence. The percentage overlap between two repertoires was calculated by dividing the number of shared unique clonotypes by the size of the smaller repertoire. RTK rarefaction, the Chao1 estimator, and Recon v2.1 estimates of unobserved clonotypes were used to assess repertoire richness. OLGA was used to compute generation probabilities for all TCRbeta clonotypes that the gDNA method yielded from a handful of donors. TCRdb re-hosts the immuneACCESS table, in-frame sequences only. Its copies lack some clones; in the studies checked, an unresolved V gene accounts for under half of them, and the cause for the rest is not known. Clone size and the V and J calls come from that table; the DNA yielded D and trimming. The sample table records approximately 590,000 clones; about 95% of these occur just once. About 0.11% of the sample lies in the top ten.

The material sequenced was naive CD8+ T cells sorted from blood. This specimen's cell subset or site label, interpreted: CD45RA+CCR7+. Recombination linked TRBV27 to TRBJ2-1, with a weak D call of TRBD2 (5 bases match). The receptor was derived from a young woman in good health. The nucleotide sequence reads TGTGCCAGCAGTTTAACCAAGGGCGGGTTTGATGAGCAGTTCTTC. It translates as CASSLTKGGFDEQFF.